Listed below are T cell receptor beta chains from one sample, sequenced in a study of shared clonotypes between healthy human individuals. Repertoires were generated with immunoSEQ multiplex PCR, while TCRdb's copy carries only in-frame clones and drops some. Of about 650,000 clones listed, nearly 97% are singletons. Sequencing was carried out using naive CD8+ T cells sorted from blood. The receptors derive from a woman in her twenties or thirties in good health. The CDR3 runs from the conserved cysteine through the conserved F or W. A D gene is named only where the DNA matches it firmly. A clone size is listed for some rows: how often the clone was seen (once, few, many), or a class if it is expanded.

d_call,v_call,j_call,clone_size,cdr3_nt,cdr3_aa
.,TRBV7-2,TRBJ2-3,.,TGTGCCAGCAGCTTAGCGCTCAGTAGCACAGATACGCAGTATTTT,CASSLALSSTDTQYF
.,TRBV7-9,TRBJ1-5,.,TGTGCCAGCAGCTTGGGGAATCAGCCCCAGCATTTT,CASSLGNQPQHF
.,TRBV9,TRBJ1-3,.,TGTGCCAGCAGCGTAGGGGGCGAGTTTTCTGGAAACACCATATATTTT,CASSVGGEFSGNTIYF
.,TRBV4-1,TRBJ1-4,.,TGCGCCAGCAGCCAAGACGAAAAACTGTTTTTT,CASSQDEKLFF
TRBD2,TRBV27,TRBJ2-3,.,TGTGCCAGCAGTTTTTCCGCGGGGGAGATCACAGATACGCAGTATTTT,CASSFSAGEITDTQYF
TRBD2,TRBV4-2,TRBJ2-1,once,TGTGCCAGCACCCTCGGACGAGGCGGGAGATACAATGAGCAGTTCTTC,CASTLGRGGRYNEQFF
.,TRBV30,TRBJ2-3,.,TGTGCCTGGAGTGTGGGCGCCCCCGTAGCAGATACGCAGTATTTT,CAWSVGAPVADTQYF
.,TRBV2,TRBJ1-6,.,TGTGCCACCACCGGAGGGTCCCCACTTCAGGTTTCACCCCTCCACTTT,CATTGGSPLQVSPLHF
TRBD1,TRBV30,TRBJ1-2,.,TGTGCCTGGCTGACAGGGGCTTATGAAGGCTACACCTTC,CAWLTGAYEGYTF
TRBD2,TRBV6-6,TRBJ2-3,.,TGTGCCAGCAGAGGATCTAGCGGGAGCACAGATACGCAGTATTTT,CASRGSSGSTDTQYF
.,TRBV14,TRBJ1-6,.,TGTGCCAGCAGCCAAGTGGGGACTGCAAATTCACCCCTCCACTTT,CASSQVGTANSPLHF
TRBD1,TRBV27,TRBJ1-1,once,TGTGCCAGCAGTTTAGGGGGGACAGGGGGCACTGAAGCTTTCTTT,CASSLGGTGGTEAFF
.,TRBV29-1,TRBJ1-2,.,TGCAGCGTTGCCCAGGGAAACTATGGCTACACCTTC,CSVAQGNYGYTF
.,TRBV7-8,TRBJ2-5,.,TGTGCCAGCAGCTTCAATTTGAAAGAGACCCAGTACTTC,CASSFNLKETQYF
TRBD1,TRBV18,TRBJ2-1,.,TGTGCCAGCTCACCCTTGGACAGGGCGGGCAATGAGCAGTTCTTC,CASSPLDRAGNEQFF
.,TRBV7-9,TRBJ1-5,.,TGTGCCAGCAGCTTAGCGGTGGGGGATCAGCCCCAGCATTTT,CASSLAVGDQPQHF
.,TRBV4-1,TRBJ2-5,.,TGCGCCAGCAGCCCCCGTTCGTACCAAGAGACCCAGTACTTC,CASSPRSYQETQYF
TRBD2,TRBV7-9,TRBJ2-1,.,TGTGCCAGCAGCCGTAGCGGGATCGTAAATGAGCAGTTCTTC,CASSRSGIVNEQFF
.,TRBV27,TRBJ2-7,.,TGTGCCAGCAGTTTACTTGCTGCAGGGACGAGGGAGCAGTACTTC,CASSLLAAGTREQYF
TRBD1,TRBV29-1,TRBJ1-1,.,TGCAGCGTTGTAGGGGGCGGGAACACTGAAGCTTTCTTT,CSVVGGGNTEAFF
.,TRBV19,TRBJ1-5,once,TGTGCCAGTAGTAATGAAGGGGTGCAGCCCCAGCATTTT,CASSNEGVQPQHF
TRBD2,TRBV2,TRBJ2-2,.,TGTGCCAGCAGTAAAGGGACTAGCGGGAGTTTAAGTAACACCGGGGAGCTGTTTTTT,CASSKGTSGSLSNTGELFF
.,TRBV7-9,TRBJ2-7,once,TGTGCCAGCAGCTTAGCCACGGGACTTGCCTACGAGCAGTACTTC,CASSLATGLAYEQYF
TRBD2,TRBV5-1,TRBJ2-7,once,TGCGCCAGCAGCTTATCTAGCGGGAGATCTTACGAGCAGTACTTC,CASSLSSGRSYEQYF
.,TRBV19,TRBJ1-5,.,TGTGCCAGTAGTATAGGGGTCAACGGCCTCAGCAATCAGCCCCAGCATTTT,CASSIGVNGLSNQPQHF
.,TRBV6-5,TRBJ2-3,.,TGTGCCAGCAGAACGGACCCCAGCACAGATACGCAGTATTTT,CASRTDPSTDTQYF
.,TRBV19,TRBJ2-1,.,TGTGCCAGTTGGGGAGGTTTTTACAATGAGCAGTTCTTC,CASWGGFYNEQFF
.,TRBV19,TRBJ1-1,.,TGTGCCAGTAGTATAGGCGGATCTGAAGCTTTCTTT,CASSIGGSEAFF
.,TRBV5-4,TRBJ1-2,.,TGTGCCAGCAGCCCCGAGGGGCTTGGCTACACCTTC,CASSPEGLGYTF
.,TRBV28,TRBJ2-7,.,TGTGCCAGCAGAACCTCCGGAGGTCCCTACGAGCAGTACTTC,CASRTSGGPYEQYF
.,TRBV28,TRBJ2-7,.,TGTGCCAGCACTGTGGGAGGCGAGCAGTACTTC,CASTVGGEQYF
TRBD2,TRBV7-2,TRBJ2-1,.,TGTGCCAGCAGCTTAGAGGGACTAGCGGGAGGTTGGATGAGTGAGCAGTTCTTC,CASSLEGLAGGWMSEQFF
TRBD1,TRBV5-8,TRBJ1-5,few,TGTGCCAGCAGCGCGGGACAGATCTATAGCAATCAGCCCCAGCATTTT,CASSAGQIYSNQPQHF
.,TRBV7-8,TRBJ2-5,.,TGTGCCAGCAGCCCTTGGTCGGCGGGTAACCAAGAGACCCAGTACTTC,CASSPWSAGNQETQYF
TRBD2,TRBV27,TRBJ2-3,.,TGTGCCAGCAGTTTATTACTAGCGGGAGGGCCCGCAGATACGCAGTATTTT,CASSLLLAGGPADTQYF
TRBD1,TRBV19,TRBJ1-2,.,TGTGCCAGTAGAGAGGACAGGGGATCGGTGAACTATGGCTACACCTTC,CASREDRGSVNYGYTF
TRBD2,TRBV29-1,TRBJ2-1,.,TGCAGCGTTATAGTGCCGGGACTACACTACAATGAGCAGTTCTTC,CSVIVPGLHYNEQFF
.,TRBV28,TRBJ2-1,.,TGTGCCAGCAGCCTTAGCGGAAACTCCTACAATGAGCAGTTCTTC,CASSLSGNSYNEQFF
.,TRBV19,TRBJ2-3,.,TGTGCCAGTAGTAGGGACGGGCCTAGCACAGATACGCAGTATTTT,CASSRDGPSTDTQYF
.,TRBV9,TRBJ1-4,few,TGTGCCAGCAGCGCCGGAGATGAAAAACTGTTTTTT,CASSAGDEKLFF
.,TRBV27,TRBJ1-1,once,TGTGCCAGCAGTTCGGGGGGTGTAGGCACTGAAGCTTTCTTT,CASSSGGVGTEAFF
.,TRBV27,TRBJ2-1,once,TGTGCCAGCAGCACCCTCGACAATGAGCAGTTCTTC,CASSTLDNEQFF
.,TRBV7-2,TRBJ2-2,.,TGTGCCAGCAGCTTAGCCCGGGGGATCGGCACCGGGGAGCTGTTTTTT,CASSLARGIGTGELFF
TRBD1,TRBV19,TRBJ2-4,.,TGTGCCACTAAGGGACAGGGCCAAAACATTCAGTACTTC,CATKGQGQNIQYF
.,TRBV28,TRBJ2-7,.,TGTGCCAGCAGTCCCTCCGGGCTCGACGAGCAGTACTTC,CASSPSGLDEQYF
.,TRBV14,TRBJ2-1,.,TGTGCCAGCAGTAAGGGCAGGAGCTCCTACAATGAGCAGTTCTTC,CASSKGRSSYNEQFF
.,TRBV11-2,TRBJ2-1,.,TGTGCCAGCAGCCCCACCCTCCGGGACCAGCGATCCAGTGAGCAGTTCTTC,CASSPTLRDQRSSEQFF
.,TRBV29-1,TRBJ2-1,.,TGCAGCGTCGTAGAGGACAGCTACAATGAGCAGTTCTTC,CSVVEDSYNEQFF
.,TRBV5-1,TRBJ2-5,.,TGCGCCAGCAGCTTAACGCTGCAACCGGGCCCCCAAGAGACCCAGTACTTC,CASSLTLQPGPQETQYF
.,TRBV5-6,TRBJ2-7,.,TGTGCCAGCAGCTTCAGCAGTATCAACGAGCAGTACTTC,CASSFSSINEQYF